This TCR beta chain is from a study of blood T cell repertoires in COVID-19. About the research overall: There were acute and convalescent COVID-19 samples, and they came from the United States, Italy and Spain.

Patients of the Seattle cohort, enrolled during active infection, were followed longitudinally. J lost 11 bases, V lost 0 bases, and 11 bases had no gene match. The germline CDR1 and CDR2 sequences are SGHRS and YFSETQ. The CDR3 consists of 15 residues. The authors' processing: Amplification with reference gene primers provided the estimates of nucleated cell counts. Sequencing used immunoSEQ multiplex PCR; TCRdb keeps in-frame clones, though not all of them. Clonal size and the V and J genes are those of that table, whereas D and trimming came from the DNA. Here the sample spans roughly 150,000 clones, 85% being singletons. This clone was picked up one time.

Sequencing was carried out using peripheral blood. The clonotype originates from a woman of 80 years or more with COVID-19, enrolled during active disease. The chain combines TRBV5-1 with TRBJ1-2; 9 nucleotides match TRBD1. CDR3 nucleotide sequence: TGCGCCAGCAGCTTGGCCACAGGGGGCTCTGAGAGATACACCTTC. Its protein is CASSLATGGSERYTF. The whole variable domain, filled in from reference TRBV5-1 and TRBJ1-2, reads KAGVTQTPRYLIKTRGQQVTLSCSPISGHRSVSWYQQTPGQGLQFLFEYFSETQRNKGNFPGRFSGRQFSNSRSEMNVSTLELGDSALYLCASSLATGGSERYTFGSGTRLTVV.